This TCR beta chain was captured in a study of T cell responses to AZD1222 COVID-19 vaccine. Study-wide findings and caveats: Spike-specific TCR breadth rose after two AZD1222 doses, and depth rose as well. Spike was spanned by vaccine-associated CD4 TCRs, with dominance at 160-218 and 743-854. Epitopes outside B.1.351 and B.1.1.7 mutated regions reportedly drew nearly half of spike TCRs. Possibly, clonal diversity was underestimated; donors were largely white British and included more females.

Sequenced by immunoSEQ multiplex PCR; TCRdb stores in-frame clones only, minus some. The sample yields about 110,000 clones, around nine tenths seen once. Details on this clone: As yet, its antigen is unknown.

The germline CDR1 and CDR2 sequences are SGHVS and FQNEAQ. V was shortened by 5 bases and J by 4 bases, with 12 bases between the two germline ends. The length of the CDR3 is 15 residues. The sequencing here drew on peripheral blood, taken on day 0 of MenACWY control vaccination. The chain joins TRBV7-8 to TRBJ1-6; the D gene is possibly TRBD1 (5 bases). This sequence was found in an adult in good health. CDR3 in amino acids: CASSRRDGYNSPLHF. DNA for the CDR3: TGTGCCAGCAGCCGCCGGGACGGTTATAATTCACCCCTCCACTTT.